Presented here are 6 T cell receptor beta chains from one specimen sequenced in a study of blood T cell repertoires in COVID-19. Repertoires were generated with immunoSEQ multiplex PCR, while TCRdb's copy carries only in-frame clones and drops some. Altogether about 230,000 clones are present, approximately 90% being singletons, with the ten largest covering 2% to 2.5%. Sample: PBMCs or T cells enriched from blood (not recorded which). Source of these receptors: a woman in her thirties or forties with acute COVID-19.

The chain recombines TRBV7-6 with TRBJ2-3; D perhaps matches TRBD2 (6 bases). V was shortened by 6 bases and J by 2 bases, with 21 bases between the two germline ends. Germline CDR1 SGHVS, CDR2 FNYEAQ. This CDR3 has 17 residues. The CDR3 loop is CASSQNGRLGSTDTQYF. For the CDR3, the DNA is TGTGCCAGCAGTCAAAACGGCCGACTAGGATCCACAGATACGCAGTATTTT.

The rearrangement uses TRBV5-3 and TRBJ2-7; 10 nucleotides agree with TRBD2. TRBV5-3 has ORF status, its function being uncertain. J lost 0 bases, V lost 1 base, and 1 base had no gene match. The CDR3 totals 15 residues. The CDR3 spells CARSLRTSGSYEQYF. The DNA of the CDR3 is TGTGCCAGAAGCTTGAGGACTAGCGGCTCCTACGAGCAGTACTTC.

This chain uses TRBV5-1 with TRBJ1-2, with 7 bases matching TRBD1. This CDR3 has 14 residues. J was trimmed by 7 bases and V by 0 bases; bases with no gene match: 6. Looked up from germline, CDR1 is SGHRS and CDR2 is YFSETQ. The CDR3 loop is CASSLAQGVSGYTF. The CDR3 DNA reads as TGCGCCAGCAGCTTGGCCCAGGGGGTCTCTGGCTACACCTTC. Using reference TRBV5-1 and TRBJ1-2 for the parts outside the CDR3, the full variable domain is KAGVTQTPRYLIKTRGQQVTLSCSPISGHRSVSWYQQTPGQGLQFLFEYFSETQRNKGNFPGRFSGRQFSNSRSEMNVSTLELGDSALYLCASSLAQGVSGYTFGSGTRLTVV.

The chain links TRBV4-3 to TRBJ2-5, with D perhaps matching TRBD2 (6 bases). The CDR3 sequence is 16 residues long. Trimming removed 2 bases from V and 4 bases from J, with 17 bases in between. The germline V gene has CDR1 LGHNA and CDR2 YSLEER. CDR3 nucleotide sequence: TGCGCCAGCAGCCAAAGAAGGACGGGAGTGGGAGAGACCCAGTACTTC. Translated: CASSQRRTGVGETQYF.

The chain carries TRBV7-8 and TRBJ2-1, with D possibly being TRBD1 (5 bases). The length of the CDR3 is 16 residues. Trimming stripped 5 bases from V and 0 bases from J, with 14 bases between. The germline V gene has CDR1 SGHVS and CDR2 FQNEAQ. The CDR3 here is CASSQGASSSYNEQFF. Written as DNA, the CDR3 is TGTGCCAGCAGCCAAGGGGCCTCGAGCTCCTACAATGAGCAGTTCTTC.

V usage is TRBV21-1 and J usage is TRBJ2-1; the table's D call of TRBD1 was not tested on the DNA. TRBV21-1 is shown as a pseudogene. CDR3 size: 14 residues. CDR3 in DNA: TGTGCCAGCAGCAAAGCGCGAGAGATAAGGGGTCAGTTCTTC. Protein: CASSKAREIRGQFF.